The 11 T cell receptor beta chains below come from one sample, sequenced in a study of blood T cells in healthy people across ages. Sample-barcoded 5' priming and a J-beta primer mix drove a second PCR of about 7 to 12 cycles. TCRdb reanalysed the 5' RACE reads using MiXCR and keeps one entry per CDR3 protein. The sample holds roughly 800,000 distinct CDR3 sequences, 55% to 75% seen once. Material: blood. These receptor sequences come from a man aged 25-45 years in good health.

The rearrangement links TRBV19 to TRBJ2-4; D is uncertain. Germline V gene data show CDR1 as LNHDA and CDR2 as SQIVND (reference sequence). This CDR3 comprises 14 residues. V dropped 6 bases and J dropped 0 bases, with 9 bases sitting between them. CDR3 in DNA: TGTGCCAGTAGGGACCCGCTAGCCAAAAACATTCAGTACTTC. Translating gives CASRDPLAKNIQYF.

The gene calls are TRBV15 and TRBJ2-3, with 7 bases aligning to TRBD1. The length of the CDR3 is 15 residues. Germline loops: CDR1 LNHNV, CDR2 YYDKDF (reference sequence). Trimming at V came to 3 bases and at J to 5 bases, leaving 8 bases not matched to a gene. CDR3 in amino acids: CATSSTRGLRDTQYF. CDR3 bases: TGTGCCACCAGCAGCACGAGGGGGCTGAGAGATACGCAGTATTTT.

J is TRBJ2-1 and V is TRBV3-1; no firm D call. CDR1 and CDR2 from the germline V gene are LGHDT and YNNKEL (reference sequence). The germline V and J ends were trimmed by 7 bases and 7 bases, with 8 bases remaining between them. The CDR3 consists of 11 residues. CDR3 sequence (DNA): TGTGCCAGCAAGGAAGGGAATGAGCAGTTCTTC. Protein: CASKEGNEQFF.

The V and J genes are TRBV4-1 and TRBJ1-4; D not certain. The CDR3 length is 15 residues. CDR1 and CDR2 (germline): MGHRA, YSYEKL. The V end was cut by 3 bases, the J end by 5 bases, with 13 bases between. The CDR3 DNA reads as TGCGCCAGCAGCCAGGAGGTACGGCGAAATGAAAAACTGTTTTTT. Protein sequence: CASSQEVRRNEKLFF.

This chain connects TRBV29-1 to TRBJ2-1, with 13 bases fitting TRBD2. There are 14 residues in the CDR3. Germline V gene lookup returns CDR1 SQVTM and CDR2 ANQGSEA. The V gene end was trimmed by 7 bases and the J gene end by 13 bases; junction bases not matched to a gene: 13. CDR3 residues: CSAGLAGVEETQFF. The CDR3 DNA sequence: TGCAGCGCCGGACTAGCGGGGGTTGAAGAGACCCAGTTCTTC.

The chain carries TRBV7-6 and TRBJ2-5; 11 bases fit TRBD1. Germline-derived CDR1 and CDR2 are SGHVS and FNYEAQ. The CDR3 runs to 19 residues. V shed 4 bases and J 5 bases; nucleotides not matched to a gene: 18. CDR3 region: CASSSTYYGTGGNAETQYF. The CDR3, as DNA: TGTGCCAGCAGCTCGACCTATTACGGGACAGGGGGTAACGCGGAGACCCAGTACTTC.

The J gene is TRBJ2-3, the V gene TRBV2; 7 bases are a match to TRBD1. Germline V gives CDR1 SNHLY, CDR2 FYNNEI. The ends lost 10 bases at V and 5 bases at J; junction bases unmatched: 9. CDR3 length: 13 amino acids. In DNA form, the CDR3 reads TGTGCCACTCGAACAGGGGTGGTAGATACGCAGTATTTT. This sequence encodes CATRTGVVDTQYF.

V is TRBV29-1 and J is TRBJ2-1; possibly TRBD1 for D (5 bases). The germline V gene has CDR1 SQVTM and CDR2 ANQGSEA. CDR3 size: 13 residues. V lost 7 bases and J lost 3, with 13 bases in between. Written as DNA, the CDR3 is TGCAGCGCTATAGTAGGGGTCTACAATGAGCAGTTCTTC. This sequence encodes CSAIVGVYNEQFF.

This clonotype was detected a few times. The chain couples TRBV7-2 to TRBJ2-5; 9 nucleotides match TRBD1. The CDR3 sequence is 14 residues long. Germline V lookup: CDR1 SGHTA, CDR2 FQGNSA. Trimming at V came to 5 bases and at J to 5 bases, leaving 6 bases not matched to a gene. CDR3 amino acids: CASSLGQGMETQYF. The CDR3 DNA reads as TGTGCCAGCAGCCTGGGACAGGGCATGGAGACCCAGTACTTC.

This clonotype was counted a few times. The chain uses TRBV28 and TRBJ1-2; D may be TRBD1 (5 bases). Trimming cost V 5 bases and J 1 base, with 8 bases left between them. Germline V gene lookup returns CDR1 MDHEN and CDR2 SYDVKM. This CDR3 has 13 residues. CDR3 DNA sequence: TGTGCCAGCAGTGGGGGAAATAACTATGGCTACACCTTC. It yields the protein CASSGGNNYGYTF.

This clonotype appeared once. The chain has TRBV19 and TRBJ2-7; tentatively, D is TRBD2 (5 bases). Germline values: CDR1 LNHDA, CDR2 SQIVND (reference sequence). V lost 8 bases to trimming and J lost 0 bases, with 23 bases between them. This CDR3 is 17 amino acids long. The CDR3 bases are TGTGCCAGTTCTCGAGGACGAGCGACTATAGGCTCCTACGAGCAGTACTTC. Amino acid sequence: CASSRGRATIGSYEQYF.